These 10 T cell receptor beta chains were sequenced from one sample in a study of OX40 agonist ivuxolimab in advanced cancers. Data came from immunoSEQ multiplex PCR; TCRdb stores just in-frame clones and leaves some out. The sample includes fewer than 90,000 clones, roughly 86% of them seen just once. Specimen: CD4+ or CD8+ T cells sorted from blood, collected in a trial of the OX40 agonist ivuxolimab. These receptors were collected from an adult with an advanced solid tumor such as melanoma, head and neck, liver or kidney cancer.

This chain uses TRBV28 with TRBJ1-2; D remains unclear. From germline, CDR1 is MDHEN and CDR2 SYDVKM. The CDR3 runs to 15 residues. V lost 7 bases to trimming and J lost 2 bases, with 17 bases between them. The CDR3 is CASTPRSLGNYGYTF. The CDR3 DNA sequence: TGTGCCAGCACCCCACGTTCCCTCGGGAACTATGGCTACACCTTC.

The chain employs TRBV7-9 and TRBJ1-6, with 7 bases aligning to TRBD1. In germline, CDR1 is SEHNR, CDR2 FQNEAQ (reference sequence). The V and J ends lost 4 bases and 8 bases, in that order; junction bases with no gene match: 2. This CDR3 comprises 13 residues. CDR3 residues: CASSSTGDSPLHF. The CDR3 nucleotides read TGTGCCAGCAGCTCAACAGGGGATTCACCCCTCCACTTT.

This clone was seen a few times. The chain joins TRBV19 to TRBJ2-1, with a weak D call TRBD2 (5 bases). The CDR3 loop spans 11 amino acids. Trimming left V 10 bases short and J 4 bases short, with 8 bases between. The germline gives CDR1 LNHDA, CDR2 SQIVND (reference sequence). In DNA form, the CDR3 reads TGTGCCACGGGGATTTACAATGAGCAGTTCTTC. It encodes CATGIYNEQFF.

The J gene is TRBJ1-6, the V gene TRBV30, with no clear D. The germline V gene has CDR1 GTSNPN and CDR2 SVGIG (reference sequence). V was trimmed by 2 bases and J by 9 bases, leaving 23 bases between them. This CDR3 has 17 residues. The DNA for the CDR3 is TGTGCCTGGAGTTTGGGAGGGCCAAGCCCCGGTAGTTCACCCCTCCACTTT. It specifies CAWSLGGPSPGSSPLHF.

The chain links TRBV28 to TRBJ1-5; D remains unclear. V was clipped by 6 bases and J by 3 bases, with 6 bases between them. This CDR3 contains 12 residues. Germline loops: CDR1 MDHEN, CDR2 SYDVKM. The CDR3 loop is CASRRDNQPQHF. The CDR3 bases are TGTGCCAGCAGGAGAGACAATCAGCCCCAGCATTTT.

This chain uses TRBV5-4 with TRBJ1-2, with 7 bases matching TRBD1. Trimming took 4 bases from V and 8 from J; bases not matched to a gene: 11. CDR1 is SGHNT and CDR2 is YYREEE in the germline V gene (reference sequence). This CDR3 comprises 14 residues. The CDR3 bases are TGTGCCAGCAGCCTTATAGGACAGGAGCGCGGCTACACCTTC. This sequence encodes CASSLIGQERGYTF.

V and J are TRBV11-2 and TRBJ2-7; TRBD2 might be the D (6 bases). Germline V gene data show CDR1 as SGHAT and CDR2 as FQNNGV. Between the trimmed V and J ends, which lost 5 bases and 3 bases, there was a span of 17 bases. The CDR3 extends over 15 amino acids. This chain's CDR3 is CASSLAAGALYEQYF. The DNA for the CDR3 is TGTGCCAGCAGCCTAGCAGCGGGTGCCCTCTACGAGCAGTACTTC.

This clone was counted once. The CDR3 here is CASRPRNLTPGAGEQYF. For the CDR3, the DNA is TGTGCCAGCAGGCCACGAAACTTAACCCCAGGGGCGGGCGAGCAGTACTTC. The chain is built from TRBV7-2 and TRBJ2-7; weak D call: TRBD1 (6 bases). CDR3 length: 17 amino acids. Germline CDR1 SGHTA, CDR2 FQGNSA. Trimming cost V 6 bases and J 6 bases, with 27 bases left between them.

The CDR3 reads CASSVNGGAGMNTEAFF. In DNA form, the CDR3 reads TGTGCCAGCAGCGTAAATGGAGGGGCGGGGATGAACACTGAAGCTTTCTTT. The V gene is TRBV7-3, the J gene TRBJ1-1, with TRBD1 as a possible D gene (5 bases). CDR3 length: 17 amino acids. Germline CDR1 reads SGHTA; CDR2 reads FQGTGA. The germline V and J ends were trimmed by 5 bases and 0 bases, with 19 bases remaining between them.

This chain links TRBV11-3 with TRBJ2-1, with a possible D match to TRBD2 (5 bases). The germline CDR1 and CDR2 sequences are SGHNT and YENEEA. CDR3 size: 12 residues. Trimming pared 1 base from V and 13 bases from J, leaving 11 bases between. The CDR3: CASSLGAREQFF. CDR3 bases: TGTGCCAGCAGCTTAGGTGCCCGGGAACAGTTCTTC.